Presented here are 9 T cell receptor beta chains from one specimen sequenced in a study of T cells in Graves' hyperthyroidism and ophthalmopathy (dated by TCRdb to the late 2010s). Libraries were built with multiplex PCR. Sequencing was carried out with an Illumina HiSeq 2000. Amplification of TCR beta CDR3 regions was carried out from RNA transcripts. The TCR CDR3 was subjected to a first round of RT-PCR using the HTBI primer set and the Qiagen OneStep RT-PCR kit. TCRdb reprocessed the public reads (quality trimming at Q25 with fastp, clone calling with MiXCR) and kept in-frame beta chains. Under each unique CDR3 protein, matching rows form one entry showing the most common genes and DNA. The sample table holds roughly 500,000 distinct CDR3 sequences, of which about 20% were seen once. The ten largest clonotypes hold around 50% of the sample. Source material: blood. Receptors were obtained from a woman aged 70-85 years with Graves' ophthalmopathy.

This clonotype was counted only a few times. The chain employs TRBV20-1 and TRBJ2-1, with D possibly being TRBD1 (5 bases). CDR3 length: 11 residues. V shed 2 bases and J shed 12 bases, with 11 bases lying between them. The V gene's germline CDR1 is DFQATT and CDR2 SNEGSKA (reference sequence). The DNA for the CDR3 is TGCAGTGCTAGACAGGGTATTTGGCAGTTCTTC. Translation gives CSARQGIWQFF.

V usage is TRBV19 and J usage is TRBJ2-5; TRBD1 might be the D (5 bases). From germline, CDR1 is LNHDA and CDR2 SQIVND (reference sequence). Trimming stripped 5 bases from V and 5 bases from J, with 18 bases between. CDR3 length: 15 amino acids. The CDR3 nucleotides are TGTGCCAGTAGTGACAGCCCAGGAGTTGGCGAGACCCAGTACTTC. Translated, it gives CASSDSPGVGETQYF.

This clonotype was recorded a few times. The V gene is TRBV5-5, the J gene TRBJ2-7; a possible D gene is TRBD1 (6 bases). Germline-derived CDR1 and CDR2 are SGHKS and YYEKEE (reference sequence). V lost 1 base to trimming and J lost 7 bases, with 9 bases between them. The length of the CDR3 is 12 residues. This chain's CDR3 is CASSLSQGEQYF. Here the CDR3 DNA reads TGTGCCAGCAGCTTGAGCCAGGGGGAGCAGTACTTC.

V is TRBV19 and J is TRBJ2-2, with D perhaps matching TRBD1 (5 bases). CDR1 is LNHDA, CDR2 SQIVND, per germline (reference sequence). This CDR3 has 13 amino acids. With 7 bases removed from V and 6 bases from J, the gap between germline ends came to 12 bases. The CDR3 coding sequence is TGTGCCAGTAATCCAGGCAGGGCCGGGGAGCTGTTTTTT. Translation: CASNPGRAGELFF.

The rearrangement links TRBV19 to TRBJ1-2; D possibly corresponds to TRBD1 (6 bases). V was shortened by 6 bases and J by 8 bases, with 16 bases between the two germline ends. The V gene's germline CDR1 is LNHDA and CDR2 SQIVND (reference sequence). This CDR3 comprises 13 residues. The CDR3 protein is CASSFDRTGGYTF. CDR3 coding DNA: TGTGCCAGTAGCTTCGACAGGACGGGGGGCTACACCTTC.

At least ten counts were recorded for this clonotype. The genes are TRBV11-2 and TRBJ2-3, with 7 bases that match TRBD2. Per germline, CDR1 SGHAT and CDR2 FQNNGV. The J segment lost 4 bases and the V segment lost 5 bases, leaving 12 bases of the junction unmatched. The CDR3 contains 16 residues. Here the CDR3 reads CASSLMGPGRSDTQYF. The CDR3, as DNA: TGTGCCAGCAGCCTGATGGGGCCCGGGAGGTCAGATACGCAGTATTTT.

V usage is TRBV9 and J usage is TRBJ2-7; TRBD2 might be the D (5 bases). The CDR3 extends over 16 amino acids. Germline V gives CDR1 SGDLS, CDR2 YYNGEE. V lost 0 bases and J 1 base, leaving 14 bases between the germline ends. The CDR3 nucleotides are TGTGCCAGCAGCGTAGATCCTAGCACTACATCCTACGAGCAGTACTTC. This encodes CASSVDPSTTSYEQYF.

The V gene is TRBV18, the J gene TRBJ1-3, with D tentatively TRBD1 (5 bases). The V gene lost 0 bases and the J gene lost 0 bases, with 9 bases spanning the gap. The CDR3 spans 16 residues. CDR1 KGHSH and CDR2 LQKENI come from the germline V gene. The CDR3 DNA is TGTGCCAGCTCACCACCGGGACCCCACTCTGGAAACACCATATATTTT. This encodes CASSPPGPHSGNTIYF.

This clonotype was seen ten or more times. The genes are TRBV30 and TRBJ1-1; D is possibly TRBD1 (6 bases). Germline V gene lookup returns CDR1 GTSNPN and CDR2 SVGIG (reference sequence). V was clipped by 4 bases and J by 1 base, with 10 bases between them. The CDR3 runs to 13 residues. For the CDR3, the DNA is TGTGCCTGGAATCAGGGGTCGAACACTGAAGCTTTCTTT. As protein: CAWNQGSNTEAFF.